These T cell receptor beta chains were read from a single sample in a study of human T cells and chemical hapten exposure. TCRdb fed the RACE reads into MiXCR, producing one record per CDR3 protein. The sample shows more than 55,000 distinct CDR3 sequences, more than 8% of them seen only once. The sequences come from whole blood, collected in connection with sensitization to the hapten diphenylcyclopropenone (DPC). These receptors originate from a woman in her 40s with alopecia areata. Some clones in this sample may be carry-over from other donors' samples. CDR3s include the opening cysteine and the closing phenylalanine or tryptophan. The order of the fields is V gene, J gene, CDR3 length, D gene, clone size, CDR3 DNA, CDR3 protein. The D gene is left open where the match is weak. A clone size is listed for some rows: how often the clone was seen (once, few, many), or a class if it is expanded.

>TRBV12-3/TRBV12-4|TRBJ1-3|15|TRBD1|-
TGTGCCAGCAGTACAGGGGCGATCTCTGGAAACACCATATATTTT
CASSTGAISGNTIYF
>TRBV4-3|TRBJ1-6|16|-|few
TGCGCCAGCAGCCAAGATATGTCGAGGGGTCATTCACCCCTCCACTTT
CASSQDMSRGHSPLHF
>TRBV9|TRBJ2-3|13|-|many
TGTGCCAGCAGCCCCTTCGGGGCAGATACGCAGTATTTT
CASSPFGADTQYF
>TRBV19|TRBJ2-2|16|TRBD2|few
TGTGCCAGTAGTATACCACTAGCGGGGGGAGTCGGGGAGCTGTTTTTT
CASSIPLAGGVGELFF
>TRBV10-3|TRBJ2-3|13|TRBD2|medium-sized
TGTGCCATCAGTGGCTCGCGGGGGGATACGCAGTATTTT
CAISGSRGDTQYF
>TRBV7-6|TRBJ1-1|13|-|many
TGTGCCAGCAGCTTCGGCAGAAACACTGAAGCTTTCTTT
CASSFGRNTEAFF
>TRBV12-3/TRBV12-4|TRBJ2-6|14|-|few
TGTGCCAGCAGTTTAGCTTGGGGGGCCAACGTCCTGACTTTC
CASSLAWGANVLTF
>TRBV2|TRBJ1-2|13|-|medium-sized
TGTGCCAGCAGTTTCACAGGGTTTGGCGGCTACACCTTC
CASSFTGFGGYTF
>TRBV6-5|TRBJ1-4|13|TRBD1|-
TGTGCCACCAGGGCAGGGGGAAATGAAAAACTGTTTTTT
CATRAGGNEKLFF
>TRBV6-2/TRBV6-3|TRBJ2-7|17|TRBD1|few
TGTGCCAGCAGTCCCCGGGTCGGGACAGATGTCTCCTACGAGCAGTACTTC
CASSPRVGTDVSYEQYF
>TRBV7-2|TRBJ2-3|15|TRBD2|many
TGTGCCAGCAGCTTAGTTAGCGGGGGCACAGATACGCAGTATTTT
CASSLVSGGTDTQYF
>TRBV19|TRBJ1-5|12|-|-
TGTGCCAGTAGGGGATTCGGCCAGCCCCAGCATTTT
CASRGFGQPQHF
>TRBV12-3/TRBV12-4|TRBJ2-7|11|-|-
TGTGCCAGCAGTTTCGGACAGAAGCAGTACTTC
CASSFGQKQYF
>TRBV6-1|TRBJ1-2|16|-|many
TGTGCCAGCAGTGATGGCGCTAATGGGGGCGGCTATGGCTACACCTTC
CASSDGANGGGYGYTF
>TRBV12-3/TRBV12-4|TRBJ1-2|13|TRBD1|many
TGTGCCAGCAGTTTGGGACAGGGGTATGGCTACACCTTC
CASSLGQGYGYTF
>TRBV24-1|TRBJ2-5|13|TRBD1|few
TGTGCCACCAGGGGGACAGGGATTGAGACCCAGTACTTC
CATRGTGIETQYF
>TRBV5-1|TRBJ2-2|16|TRBD1|few
TGCGCCAGCAGCTCGGCGTTAGGGGGCGACACCGGGGAGCTGTTTTTT
CASSSALGGDTGELFF
>TRBV7-2|TRBJ2-7|12|-|many
TGTGCCAGCAGCTGGACAGCCTACGAGCAGTACTTC
CASSWTAYEQYF
>TRBV12-3/TRBV12-4|TRBJ2-7|15|-|many
TGTGCCAGCAGTTTACCGCCAGGTTTGGGTTACGAGCAGTACTTC
CASSLPPGLGYEQYF
>TRBV18|TRBJ2-3|18|TRBD2|few
TGTGCCAGCTCCCCAATCACGGTGGCGGGAGTTGGCACAGATACGCAGTATTTT
CASSPITVAGVGTDTQYF
>TRBV5-6|TRBJ2-7|13|TRBD1|many
TGTGCCAGCAGCTACGGGACAGGCGGAGAGCAGTACTTC
CASSYGTGGEQYF
>TRBV7-2|TRBJ1-1|11|-|-
TGTGCCAGCAGCTTCTCCACTGAAGCTTTCTTT
CASSFSTEAFF
>TRBV20-1|TRBJ1-5|12|TRBD1|many
TGCAGTGCTGGACGAACAGGGGAGCCCCAGCATTTT
CSAGRTGEPQHF
>TRBV11-2|TRBJ2-7|15|TRBD2|many
TGTGCCAGCAGCTTAGGGACTAGCGGCGCCTACGAGCAGTACTTC
CASSLGTSGAYEQYF
>TRBV28|TRBJ2-7|15|TRBD1|many
TGTGCCAGCAGTTTCCCCGACAGGGTCCCCTACGAGCAGTACTTC
CASSFPDRVPYEQYF
>TRBV4-3|TRBJ2-5|12|-|many
TGCGCCAGCAGCCAAGACCATGCGACCCAGTACTTC
CASSQDHATQYF
>TRBV7-2|TRBJ1-6|15|-|-
TGTGCCAGCAGCTTATCCGGAGAGAAAAATTCACCCCTCCACTTT
CASSLSGEKNSPLHF
>TRBV7-6|TRBJ2-7|14|-|many
TGTGCCAGCAGCTTAGGGGGCAGCCCCTACGAGCAGTACTTC
CASSLGGSPYEQYF
>TRBV7-9|TRBJ2-2|12|-|few
TGTGCCAGCACCCATAACACCGGGGAGCTGTTTTTT
CASTHNTGELFF